These T cell receptor beta chains were read from a single sample in a study of shared clonotypes between healthy human individuals. TCRdb's table, derived via immunoSEQ multiplex PCR, lists solely in-frame clones and lacks some. This table holds roughly 330,000 clones, approximately 74% found once. Specimen: memory CD4+ T cells sorted from blood. The receptors were sampled from a man in his thirties or forties in good health. Both conserved end residues are part of each CDR3. Fields, in order: J gene, V gene, CDR3 protein.

J gene: TRBJ2-1; V gene: TRBV5-5; CDR3 protein: CASSFEQGEDEQFF
J gene: TRBJ1-5; V gene: TRBV5-1; CDR3 protein: CASSLAGSRNQPQHF
J gene: TRBJ2-4; V gene: TRBV15; CDR3 protein: CATTVGGQGNIQYF
J gene: TRBJ2-3; V gene: TRBV7-2; CDR3 protein: CASSPGFGADTQYF
J gene: TRBJ2-3; V gene: TRBV29-1; CDR3 protein: CSVAGLAFVPDTQYF
J gene: TRBJ2-7; V gene: TRBV27; CDR3 protein: CASSRLAGAEEQYF
J gene: TRBJ2-3; V gene: TRBV7-8; CDR3 protein: CASSLANSGTDTQYF
J gene: TRBJ1-1; V gene: TRBV7-9; CDR3 protein: CASSLIGGTEAFF
J gene: TRBJ2-4; V gene: TRBV5-1; CDR3 protein: CASSPSQGDTVQYF
J gene: TRBJ1-1; V gene: TRBV15; CDR3 protein: CATSRDLF
J gene: TRBJ2-2; V gene: TRBV5-1; CDR3 protein: CASNPGNTGELFF
J gene: TRBJ2-1; V gene: TRBV6-1; CDR3 protein: CASTLGVSLYNEQFF
J gene: TRBJ2-3; V gene: TRBV20-1; CDR3 protein: CRVIFGDTQYF
J gene: TRBJ2-7; V gene: TRBV5-8; CDR3 protein: CASSKRQGRGEQYF
J gene: TRBJ2-3; V gene: TRBV11-3; CDR3 protein: CASSSWDGDTQYF
J gene: TRBJ1-2; V gene: TRBV5-1; CDR3 protein: CASSSDRASNGYTF
J gene: TRBJ1-1; V gene: TRBV7-8; CDR3 protein: CASSRFIDRGDTEAFF
J gene: TRBJ2-1; V gene: TRBV7-2; CDR3 protein: CASSAKSGTVSYNEQFF
J gene: TRBJ2-3; V gene: TRBV7-9; CDR3 protein: CASSLGTDTITDTQYF
J gene: TRBJ2-3; V gene: TRBV19; CDR3 protein: CASSIGAGAGDTQYF
J gene: TRBJ2-7; V gene: TRBV18; CDR3 protein: CASSPLDWGEQYF
J gene: TRBJ2-7; V gene: TRBV21-1; CDR3 protein: CARPRANKKSYEQYF
J gene: TRBJ2-5; V gene: TRBV18; CDR3 protein: CASSAVGGRLQETQYF
J gene: TRBJ2-1; V gene: TRBV7-8; CDR3 protein: CASSSGVPTYNEQFF
J gene: TRBJ2-4; V gene: TRBV10-3; CDR3 protein: CAISERLADKNIQYF
J gene: TRBJ2-3; V gene: TRBV5-6; CDR3 protein: CASSRLRQGSVDTQYF
J gene: TRBJ2-5; V gene: TRBV5-6; CDR3 protein: CASSLPTLAETQYF
J gene: TRBJ2-7; V gene: TRBV5-6; CDR3 protein: CASSFLTGDEQYF
J gene: TRBJ1-4; V gene: TRBV28; CDR3 protein: CASSPGTVGEKLFF
J gene: TRBJ2-7; V gene: TRBV11-3; CDR3 protein: CASSIAGVASYEQYF
J gene: TRBJ2-1; V gene: TRBV7-9; CDR3 protein: CASTPGTSGSFSYNEQFF
J gene: TRBJ2-1; V gene: TRBV5-1; CDR3 protein: CASSLAMGSGRYNEQFF
J gene: TRBJ1-2; V gene: TRBV5-6; CDR3 protein: CASSEGVYGYTF
J gene: TRBJ2-2; V gene: TRBV10-2; CDR3 protein: CASSDMNPAGELFF
J gene: TRBJ2-7; V gene: TRBV5-1; CDR3 protein: CASSLERPSSYEQYF
J gene: TRBJ1-5; V gene: TRBV7-8; CDR3 protein: CASSLALRQGGSSNQPQHF
J gene: TRBJ2-1; V gene: TRBV28; CDR3 protein: CASKAHNEQFF
J gene: TRBJ1-5; V gene: TRBV5-8; CDR3 protein: CASSLGQGASQPQHF
J gene: TRBJ2-1; V gene: TRBV7-2; CDR3 protein: CASSYHRGSLSGNEQFF
J gene: TRBJ2-5; V gene: TRBV5-1; CDR3 protein: CASSLQETQYF
J gene: TRBJ2-7; V gene: TRBV7-9; CDR3 protein: CASSLGVTSGRAGSYEQYF
J gene: TRBJ2-5; V gene: TRBV6-4; CDR3 protein: CASSDSGRERETQYF
J gene: TRBJ2-3; V gene: TRBV5-1; CDR3 protein: CASSFSGSTDTQYF
J gene: TRBJ2-1; V gene: TRBV28; CDR3 protein: CASSYRTSINEQFF
J gene: TRBJ2-7; V gene: TRBV7-9; CDR3 protein: CASSLGAGGPVTYEQYF
J gene: TRBJ1-5; V gene: TRBV7-2; CDR3 protein: CATHGTGDANQPQHF
J gene: TRBJ2-5; V gene: TRBV15; CDR3 protein: CATSRDRSRTVETQYF
J gene: TRBJ1-5; V gene: TRBV6-5; CDR3 protein: CASSSRSGTRNQPQHF
J gene: TRBJ1-2; V gene: TRBV9; CDR3 protein: CASSPTGATNYGYTF
J gene: TRBJ2-3; V gene: TRBV6-1; CDR3 protein: CASPRDRVADTQYF
J gene: TRBJ1-5; V gene: TRBV18; CDR3 protein: CASSNYSNQPQHF
J gene: TRBJ2-7; V gene: TRBV29-1; CDR3 protein: CSVDPGSDEQYF
J gene: TRBJ2-7; V gene: TRBV5-4; CDR3 protein: CASSSPMGQGNYEQYF
J gene: TRBJ2-2; V gene: TRBV7-3; CDR3 protein: CASSPRLAGPGELFF
J gene: TRBJ2-7; V gene: TRBV27; CDR3 protein: CASSQTGEAYEQYF
J gene: TRBJ1-2; V gene: TRBV19; CDR3 protein: CASRKKNDGYTF
J gene: TRBJ2-7; V gene: TRBV18; CDR3 protein: CASSPRSGRAVYEQYF
J gene: TRBJ2-4; V gene: TRBV19; CDR3 protein: CASSMGDVNIQYF
J gene: TRBJ2-5; V gene: TRBV7-2; CDR3 protein: CASSPRHGTQYF
J gene: TRBJ2-1; V gene: TRBV5-4; CDR3 protein: CATWAPLREGRRGNEQFF